These T cell receptor beta chains were read from a single sample in a study of cytotoxic CD8 clonotypes in ibrutinib-treated CLL. Sequencing used immunoSEQ multiplex PCR; TCRdb keeps in-frame clones, though not all of them. The sample has 12,000 to 15,000 clones, around 48% seen once. Sequences were derived from PBMCs, sampled at a roughly 25-month disease-progression time point, from a patient treated with ibrutinib. The receptors originated from a human donor with chronic lymphocytic leukemia. CDR3s include the opening cysteine and the closing phenylalanine or tryptophan. A D gene is named only where the DNA matches it firmly. Only some rows state a clone size, as once, few, many or a class for expanded clones.

d_call clone_size j_call v_call cdr3_aa cdr3_nt
TRBD1 . TRBJ2-7 TRBV19 CASSTGTGSYEQYF TGTGCCAGTAGCACCGGGACAGGGTCCTACGAGCAGTACTTC
. . TRBJ1-4 TRBV6-1 CASSPRGVANEKLFF TGTGCCAGCAGTCCCCGCGGAGTAGCTAATGAAAAACTGTTTTTT
TRBD1 . TRBJ1-1 TRBV6-5 CASSYGFPPTGTEAFF TGTGCCAGCAGTTACGGATTCCCCCCGACAGGGACTGAAGCTTTCTTT
. . TRBJ2-1 TRBV7-8 CASSYRRPGDNEQFF TGTGCCAGCAGCTACAGACGCCCAGGGGACAATGAGCAGTTCTTC
TRBD1 . TRBJ2-1 TRBV4-1 CASSQVTGAGNEQFF TGCGCCAGCAGCCAAGTGACAGGGGCGGGGAATGAGCAGTTCTTC
TRBD2 few TRBJ2-7 TRBV4-2 CASSQGEGNEQYF TGTGCCAGCAGCCAAGGGGAGGGGAACGAGCAGTACTTC
TRBD1 few TRBJ1-1 TRBV5-4 CASSKGQDLNTEAFF TGTGCCAGCAGCAAGGGACAGGACCTTAACACTGAAGCTTTCTTT
. . TRBJ2-7 TRBV11-3 CASSLGGSRDEQYF TGTGCCAGCAGCTTAGGGGGCAGTAGGGACGAGCAGTACTTC
TRBD1 . TRBJ1-2 TRBV5-5 CASSLEGTEYGYTF TGTGCCAGCAGCTTGGAGGGGACAGAATATGGCTACACCTTC
TRBD1 few TRBJ2-1 TRBV11-2 CASRETGGTGNEQFF TGTGCCAGCAGGGAGACAGGGGGCACGGGTAATGAGCAGTTCTTC
TRBD1 . TRBJ1-3 TRBV29-1 CSVVPGQGLGNTIYF TGCAGCGTCGTACCGGGACAGGGGCTTGGAAACACCATATATTTT
. . TRBJ1-2 TRBV5-1 CASSQNRVLGYTF TGCGCCAGCAGTCAAAACAGGGTTTTGGGCTACACCTTC
TRBD1 few TRBJ2-5 TRBV5-1 CASSRGQGRETQYF TGCGCCAGCAGCCGAGGACAGGGCAGGGAGACCCAGTACTTC
. . TRBJ1-2 TRBV6-1 CASSEIAGSYGYTF TGTGCCAGCAGTGAAATAGCAGGGTCCTATGGCTACACCTTC
TRBD1 few TRBJ1-2 TRBV29-1 CSVEGGQDYGYTF TGCAGCGTTGAAGGAGGACAGGACTATGGCTACACCTTC
. . TRBJ1-2 TRBV5-1 CASSFDNNYGYTF TGCGCCAGCAGCTTTGACAACAACTATGGCTACACCTTC
. . TRBJ1-6 TRBV4-2 CASSQEQTSYNSPLHF TGTGCCAGCAGCCAAGAGCAGACCTCCTATAATTCACCCCTCCACTTT
. medium-sized TRBJ1-2 TRBV5-6 CASSLSAVSGTF TGTGCCAGCAGCTTGAGTGCTGTCTCGGGGACCTTC
. . TRBJ2-7 TRBV5-1 CASSSDSYAYEQYF TGCGCCAGCAGCTCCGACAGCTACGCCTACGAGCAGTACTTC
TRBD1 few TRBJ1-2 TRBV5-1 CASTTGGPTIYGYTF TGCGCCAGCACTACAGGGGGTCCCACAATTTATGGCTACACCTTC
. . TRBJ2-1 TRBV7-9 CASSLRRASYNEQFF TGTGCCAGCAGCTTGAGAAGGGCCTCCTACAATGAGCAGTTCTTC
. . TRBJ2-1 TRBV9 CASMSGNNEQFF TGTGCCAGCATGTCGGGAAACAATGAGCAGTTCTTC
. few TRBJ1-5 TRBV19 CASSIRVRTINQPQHF TGTGCCAGTAGTATACGGGTAAGGACTATCAATCAGCCCCAGCATTTT
. few TRBJ2-3 TRBV11-2 CASSLIQTDTQYF TGTGCCAGCAGCTTAATCCAAACAGATACGCAGTATTTT
TRBD1 . TRBJ2-7 TRBV10-2 CASRAPGQLSYEQYF TGCGCCAGCAGAGCCCCGGGACAGCTCTCCTACGAGCAGTACTTC
. . TRBJ1-5 TRBV4-1 CASSQFSTGDQPQHF TGCGCCAGCAGCCAATTTAGCACAGGCGATCAGCCCCAGCATTTT
TRBD1 few TRBJ2-5 TRBV5-6 CASSFGTGEETQYF TGTGCCAGCAGCTTTGGGACAGGGGAAGAGACCCAGTACTTC
. once TRBJ2-7 TRBV13 CASSSSRDGSYEQYF TGTGCCAGCAGCTCGAGCCGGGACGGTTCCTACGAGCAGTACTTC
TRBD2 . TRBJ2-7 TRBV4-2 CASSQGAGYEQYF TGTGCCAGCAGCCAAGGAGCGGGATACGAGCAGTACTTC
. . TRBJ2-4 TRBV5-6 CASSLGDAKNIQYF TGTGCCAGCAGCTTAGGGGATGCCAAAAACATTCAGTACTTC
TRBD1 . TRBJ1-2 TRBV5-4 CASSIFDRDGYTF TGTGCCAGCAGCATTTTCGACAGGGATGGCTACACCTTC
. . TRBJ2-1 TRBV27 CASGSDSGIALYNEQFF TGTGCCAGCGGCTCCGATTCAGGGATAGCCCTCTACAATGAGCAGTTCTTC
. large TRBJ1-1 TRBV11-2 CASTPENTEAFF TGTGCCAGCACCCCGGAGAACACTGAAGCTTTCTTT